This TCR beta chain was recovered during a study of cytomegalovirus exposure and HLA in healthy donors. Overall study context: A subsequent analysis reported that the 95 to 150 validation repertoires were produced on the same platform that had also been used for the 550 to 750 first-cohort repertoires.

TCRdb's copy holds only in-frame clones and misses some; the assay was immunoSEQ multiplex PCR. The table includes 150,000 to 180,000 clones, 75% to 90% detected once. Trimming took off 3 bases at V and 8 bases at J, with 7 bases between the two ends. The CDR3 spans 11 residues. Sequencing was carried out using PBMCs. The sequence came from a man aged 18 to 30 in good health and CMV-seropositive. This chain joins TRBV23-1 and TRBJ1-2, with D hard to call. Being an ORF, TRBV23-1 has a function that is uncertain. For the CDR3, the DNA is TGCGCCAGCAGTCAGGGGAGAGGCTACACCTTC. Translated, it gives CASSQGRGYTF.